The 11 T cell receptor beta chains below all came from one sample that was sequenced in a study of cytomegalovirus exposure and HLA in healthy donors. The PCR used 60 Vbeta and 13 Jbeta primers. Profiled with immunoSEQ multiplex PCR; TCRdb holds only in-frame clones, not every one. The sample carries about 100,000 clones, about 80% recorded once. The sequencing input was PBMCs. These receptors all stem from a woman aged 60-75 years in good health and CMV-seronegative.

CDR3 sequence (DNA): TGCGCCAGCAGCTTGGCCTGGCCGGAGACCTACGAGCAGTACTTC. It specifies CASSLAWPETYEQYF. This chain connects TRBV5-1 to TRBJ2-7; D gene ambiguous. Trimming pared 0 bases from V and 2 bases from J, leaving 12 bases between. Germline V gene sequence: CDR1 SGHRS, CDR2 YFSETQ. The CDR3 has 15 amino acids.

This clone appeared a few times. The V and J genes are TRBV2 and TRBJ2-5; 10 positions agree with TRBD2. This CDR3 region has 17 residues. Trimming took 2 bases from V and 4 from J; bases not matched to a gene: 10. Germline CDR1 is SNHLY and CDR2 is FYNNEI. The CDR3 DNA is TGTGCCAGCAGTGAATACATAGCGGGAGGAGCATTAGAGACCCAGTACTTC. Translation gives CASSEYIAGGALETQYF.

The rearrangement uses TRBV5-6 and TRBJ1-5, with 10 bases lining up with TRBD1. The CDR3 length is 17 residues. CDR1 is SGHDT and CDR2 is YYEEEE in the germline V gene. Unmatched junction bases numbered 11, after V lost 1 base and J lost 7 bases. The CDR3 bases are TGTGCCAGCAGCTTGATGGGGGTGACAGGGGGCAGGCAGCCCCAGCATTTT. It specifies CASSLMGVTGGRQPQHF. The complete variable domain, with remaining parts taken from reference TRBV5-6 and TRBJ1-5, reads DAGVTQSPTHLIKTRGQQVTLRCSPKSGHDTVSWYQQALGQGPQFIFQYYEEEERQRGNFPDRFSGHQFPNYSSELNVNALLLGDSALYLCASSLMGVTGGRQPQHFGDGTRLSIL.

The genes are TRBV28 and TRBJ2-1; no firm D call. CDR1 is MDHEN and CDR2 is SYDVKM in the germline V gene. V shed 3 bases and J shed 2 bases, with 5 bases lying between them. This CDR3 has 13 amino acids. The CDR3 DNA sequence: TGTGCCAGCAGTTTCTCCCCCTACAATGAGCAGTTCTTC. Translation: CASSFSPYNEQFF. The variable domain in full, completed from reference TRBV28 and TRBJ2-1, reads DVKVTQSSRYLVKRTGEKVFLECVQDMDHENMFWYRQDPGLGLRLIYFSYDVKMKEKGDIPEGYSVSREKKERFSLILESASTNQTSMYLCASSFSPYNEQFFGPGTRLTVL.

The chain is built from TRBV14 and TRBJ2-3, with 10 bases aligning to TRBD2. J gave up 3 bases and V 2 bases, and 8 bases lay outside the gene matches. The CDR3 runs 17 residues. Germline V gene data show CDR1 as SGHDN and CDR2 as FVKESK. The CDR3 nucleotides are TGTGCCAGCAGCCAACCACAAGCGGGAGGGCCTACAGATACGCAGTATTTT. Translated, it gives CASSQPQAGGPTDTQYF.

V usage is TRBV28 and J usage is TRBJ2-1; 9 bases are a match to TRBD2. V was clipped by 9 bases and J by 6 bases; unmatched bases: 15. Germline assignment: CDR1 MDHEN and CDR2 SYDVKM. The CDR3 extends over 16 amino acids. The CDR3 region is CASTQRGSGRGNEQFF. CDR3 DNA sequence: TGTGCCAGTACCCAACGGGGTAGCGGGAGAGGCAATGAGCAGTTCTTC.

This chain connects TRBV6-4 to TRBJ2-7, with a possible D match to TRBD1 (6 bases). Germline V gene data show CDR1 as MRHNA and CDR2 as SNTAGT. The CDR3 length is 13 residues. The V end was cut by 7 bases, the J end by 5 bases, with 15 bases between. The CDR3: CASIPSSGDEQYF. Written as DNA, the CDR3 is TGTGCCAGCATCCCTAGCTCAGGGGACGAGCAGTACTTC.

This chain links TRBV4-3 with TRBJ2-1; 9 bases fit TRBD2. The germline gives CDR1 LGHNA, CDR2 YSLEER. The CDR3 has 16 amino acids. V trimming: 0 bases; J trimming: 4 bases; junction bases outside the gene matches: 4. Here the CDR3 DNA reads TGCGCCAGCAGCCAAGAGCGCGGGGGGGGATACAATGAGCAGTTCTTC. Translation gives CASSQERGGGYNEQFF.

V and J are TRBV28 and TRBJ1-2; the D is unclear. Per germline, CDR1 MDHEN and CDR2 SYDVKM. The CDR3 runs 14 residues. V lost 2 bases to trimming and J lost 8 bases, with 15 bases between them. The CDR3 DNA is TGTGCCAGCAGTTTAGAGGGTCGGGTGAGAGGCTACACCTTC. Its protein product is CASSLEGRVRGYTF.

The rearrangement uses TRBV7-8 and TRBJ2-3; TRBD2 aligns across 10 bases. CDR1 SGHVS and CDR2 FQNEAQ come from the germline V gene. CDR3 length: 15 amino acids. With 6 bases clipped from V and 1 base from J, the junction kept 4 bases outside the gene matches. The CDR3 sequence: CASRVGLAGTDTQYF. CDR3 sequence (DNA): TGTGCCAGCAGGGTCGGACTAGCGGGCACAGATACGCAGTATTTT.

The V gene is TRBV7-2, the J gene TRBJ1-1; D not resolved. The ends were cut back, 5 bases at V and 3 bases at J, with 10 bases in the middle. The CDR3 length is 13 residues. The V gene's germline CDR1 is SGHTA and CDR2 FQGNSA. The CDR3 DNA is TGTGCCAGCAGCGTCCAGGAAGACACTGAAGCTTTCTTT. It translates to CASSVQEDTEAFF.